A selection of T cell receptor beta chains follows, all from one sample in a study of cytomegalovirus exposure and HLA in healthy donors. Here immunoSEQ multiplex PCR was the method, and the copy in TCRdb shows in-frame clones only, minus some. The sample includes 60,000 to 85,000 clones, around 80% of them seen just once. The sequencing input was PBMCs. These receptors originate from a man between 70 and 80 years old in good health and CMV-seropositive. The CDR3 runs from the conserved cysteine through the conserved F or W. A D gene is named only where the DNA matches it firmly. Expanded clones get a size class; other rows say once, few or many, or leave the size out.

j_call v_call d_call clone_size cdr3_aa cdr3_nt
TRBJ2-7 TRBV7-8 . few CASSLDQGPVVF TGTGCCAGCAGCTTAGATCAGGGGCCTGTAGTCTTC
TRBJ2-3 TRBV7-2 TRBD2 . CASRQRGVTDTQYF TGTGCCAGCCGACAGCGGGGGGTCACAGATACGCAGTATTTT
TRBJ1-6 TRBV4-3 . . CASSQATKLNSPLHF TGCGCCAGCAGCCAAGCAACGAAGCTTAATTCACCCCTCCACTTT
TRBJ2-7 TRBV13 . . CASSRRGGGEQYF TGTGCCAGCAGCCGTCGGGGAGGGGGCGAGCAGTACTTC
TRBJ1-1 TRBV10-3 TRBD1 . CAISALQGVNTEAFF TGTGCCATCAGTGCATTACAGGGGGTGAACACTGAAGCTTTCTTT
TRBJ2-1 TRBV9 . . CASSGRDSINEQFF TGTGCCAGCAGCGGACGGGACTCTATCAATGAGCAGTTCTTC
TRBJ1-3 TRBV7-8 . . CASSPRRGLSGNTIYF TGTGCCAGCAGCCCAAGGAGAGGTCTCTCTGGAAACACCATATATTTT
TRBJ2-1 TRBV7-8 TRBD1 . CASSLQGTGSVEQFF TGTGCCAGCAGCTTACAAGGGACAGGGTCCGTTGAGCAGTTCTTC
TRBJ2-6 TRBV10-3 TRBD1 . CASGTGGNSGANVLTF TGTGCCTCAGGGACAGGGGGCAACTCTGGGGCCAACGTCCTGACTTTC
TRBJ2-5 TRBV5-4 TRBD1 . CASSLGSDRGLVETQYF TGTGCCAGCAGCTTGGGATCGGACAGGGGCTTGGTGGAGACCCAGTACTTC
TRBJ2-5 TRBV5-1 TRBD2 . CASSLGTAGGFETQYF TGCGCCAGCAGCTTGGGGACGGCCGGGGGGTTTGAGACCCAGTACTTC
TRBJ2-3 TRBV19 TRBD2 once CASSPRSETSGIPTDTQYF TGTGCCAGTAGCCCGAGGTCGGAAACTAGCGGAATACCCACAGATACGCAGTATTTT
TRBJ2-3 TRBV5-1 TRBD1 . CASSPGGGEDTQYF TGCGCCAGCAGCCCAGGGGGCGGCGAAGATACGCAGTATTTT
TRBJ2-5 TRBV19 TRBD1 . CASRQGTQETQYF TGTGCCAGCAGACAGGGGACCCAAGAGACCCAGTACTTC
TRBJ1-1 TRBV28 . . CASSGDRGFTEAFF TGTGCCAGCAGTGGCGACCGGGGGTTCACTGAAGCTTTCTTT
TRBJ2-1 TRBV6-1 TRBD2 . CASKTSGGPNEQFF TGTGCCAGCAAAACTAGCGGGGGGCCCAATGAGCAGTTCTTC
TRBJ2-7 TRBV5-1 . . CASSYLVGEYEQYF TGCGCCAGCAGCTATTTGGTCGGGGAATACGAGCAGTACTTC
TRBJ2-1 TRBV2 TRBD1 . CASSEGIRDRVFCSIPNNEQFF TGTGCCAGCAGTGAAGGCATACGGGACAGGGTGTTTTGTTCCATACCAAACAATGAGCAGTTCTTC
TRBJ1-2 TRBV4-1 . . CASSPYLRENYGYTF TGCGCCAGCAGCCCATACCTCCGGGAGAACTATGGCTACACCTTC
TRBJ2-5 TRBV9 TRBD1 . CASNRQGGETQYF TGTGCCAGCAACCGACAGGGGGGAGAGACCCAGTACTTC
TRBJ2-2 TRBV10-1 . . CASSESGRSELFF TGCGCCAGCAGTGAGTCGGGGAGATCGGAGCTGTTTTTT
TRBJ1-5 TRBV27 . . CASSIQGGQPQHF TGTGCCAGCAGTATACAGGGCGGTCAGCCCCAGCATTTT
TRBJ2-5 TRBV11-2 TRBD1 few CASSPPGQGVGRETQYF TGTGCCAGCAGCCCTCCCGGACAGGGGGTAGGGAGAGAGACCCAGTACTTC
TRBJ1-1 TRBV9 . . CASSPLTDMNTEAFF TGTGCCAGCAGCCCTTTGACGGACATGAACACTGAAGCTTTCTTT
TRBJ2-3 TRBV18 . . CASSPGLGRTDTQYF TGTGCCAGCTCACCAGGTTTGGGGCGCACAGATACGCAGTATTTT
TRBJ2-3 TRBV10-3 TRBD2 . CAISELFREDLSGDTQYF TGTGCCATCAGTGAGCTTTTTCGGGAGGACCTGTCTGGGGATACGCAGTATTTT
TRBJ2-7 TRBV27 . . CASSLTPRVSHEQYF TGTGCCAGCAGTTTAACTCCCAGGGTAAGCCACGAGCAGTACTTC
TRBJ2-6 TRBV6-6 . . CASHGDSGANVLTF TGTGCCAGCCACGGGGACTCTGGGGCCAACGTCCTGACTTTC
TRBJ2-7 TRBV18 . . CASSAGADLSYEQYF TGTGCCAGCTCAGCCGGAGCGGACCTCTCCTACGAGCAGTACTTC
TRBJ2-7 TRBV9 . . CASSVGLSSSYEQYF TGTGCCAGCAGCGTAGGTCTCAGTTCATCCTACGAGCAGTACTTC
TRBJ1-3 TRBV6-1 TRBD1 few CASSGGTGGSGNTIYF TGTGCCAGCAGTGGGGGGACAGGGGGCTCTGGAAACACCATATATTTT
TRBJ2-7 TRBV2 TRBD1 . CASRATGAPYEQYF TGTGCCAGCAGGGCGACAGGGGCGCCCTACGAGCAGTACTTC
TRBJ2-7 TRBV6-5 . . CASSYSIQSYEQYF TGTGCCAGCAGTTACTCGATACAGTCCTACGAGCAGTACTTC
TRBJ1-2 TRBV5-1 TRBD1 . CASSLEGGAGGYTF TGCGCCAGCAGCTTGGAAGGGGGCGCGGGGGGCTACACCTTC
TRBJ2-3 TRBV6-4 . . CASRPGLSGGTQYF TGTGCCAGCAGACCGGGACTCTCAGGTGGTACGCAGTATTTT